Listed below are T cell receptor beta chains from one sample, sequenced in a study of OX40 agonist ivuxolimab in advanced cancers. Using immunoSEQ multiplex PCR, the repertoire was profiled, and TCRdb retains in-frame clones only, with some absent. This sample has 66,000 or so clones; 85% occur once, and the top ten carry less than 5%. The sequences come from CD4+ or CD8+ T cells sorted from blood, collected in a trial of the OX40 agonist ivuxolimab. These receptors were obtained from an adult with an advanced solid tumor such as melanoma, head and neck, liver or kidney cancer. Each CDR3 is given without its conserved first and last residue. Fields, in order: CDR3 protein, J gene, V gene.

CDR3aa: ASSWGRNEQY
j_gene: -
v_gene: TRBV28

CDR3aa: ASSTGQVPYEQY
j_gene: TRBJ2-7
v_gene: TRBV5-1

CDR3aa: ASNQDRGGTGELF
j_gene: TRBJ2-2
v_gene: TRBV2

CDR3aa: ASSFLMNTEAF
j_gene: TRBJ1-1
v_gene: TRBV5-1

CDR3aa: ASSQAQGRNSPLH
j_gene: TRBJ1-6
v_gene: TRBV4-1

CDR3aa: ASSPDRARAEAF
j_gene: TRBJ1-1
v_gene: TRBV7-2

CDR3aa: ASSLSTDTQY
j_gene: TRBJ2-3
v_gene: TRBV18

CDR3aa: ASSWGRDSYGSGNTIY
j_gene: TRBJ1-3
v_gene: TRBV5-1

CDR3aa: ASSIGGNTGELF
j_gene: TRBJ2-2
v_gene: TRBV19

CDR3aa: ASRRPGLAYEQY
j_gene: TRBJ2-7
v_gene: TRBV28

CDR3aa: ATGQLTNTGELF
j_gene: TRBJ2-2
v_gene: TRBV6-1

CDR3aa: ASSYNNEQY
j_gene: TRBJ2-7
v_gene: TRBV6-6

CDR3aa: ASSRNMRQGVFGDTIY
j_gene: TRBJ1-3
v_gene: TRBV18

CDR3aa: ASSLGGYEYNEQF
j_gene: TRBJ2-1
v_gene: TRBV7-3

CDR3aa: ASMGQGINQPQH
j_gene: TRBJ1-5
v_gene: TRBV19

CDR3aa: ASSFRTAPDLYNEQF
j_gene: TRBJ2-1
v_gene: TRBV5-4

CDR3aa: ASSKEGQGNEKLF
j_gene: TRBJ1-4
v_gene: TRBV19

CDR3aa: ASSDTGPAKNIQY
j_gene: TRBJ2-4
v_gene: TRBV25-1

CDR3aa: ASSRTDEAF
j_gene: TRBJ1-1
v_gene: TRBV2

CDR3aa: ASSSLGQGETQY
j_gene: TRBJ2-5
v_gene: TRBV19

CDR3aa: ASSFATGSSGANVLT
j_gene: TRBJ2-6
v_gene: TRBV5-4

CDR3aa: ASSLAGRSYNEQF
j_gene: TRBJ2-1
v_gene: TRBV5-4

CDR3aa: ASIRQGDTGELF
j_gene: TRBJ2-2
v_gene: TRBV6-1

CDR3aa: ASSREGVGNTIY
j_gene: TRBJ1-3
v_gene: TRBV5-5

CDR3aa: ASSPINEGSGANVLT
j_gene: TRBJ2-6
v_gene: TRBV18

CDR3aa: ASSFSTGELF
j_gene: TRBJ2-2
v_gene: TRBV11-3

CDR3aa: AWNRNNSPLH
j_gene: TRBJ1-6
v_gene: TRBV30

CDR3aa: SVEGTLSGGYT
j_gene: TRBJ1-2
v_gene: TRBV29-1

CDR3aa: ASGLGQVYNEQF
j_gene: TRBJ2-1
v_gene: TRBV12-5

CDR3aa: ASSATGPYGYT
j_gene: TRBJ1-2
v_gene: TRBV6-4

CDR3aa: ASSETRTSGGTDTQY
j_gene: TRBJ2-3
v_gene: TRBV2